One and the same sample provided the 20 T cell receptor beta chains below, sequenced in a study of blood T cells in healthy people across ages (dated by TCRdb to the mid-2010s). Library preparation employed 5' RACE. The sequencer listed for this sample is Illumina HiSeq 2500. A second PCR of about 7 to 12 cycles was performed with a sample-barcoded 5' primer and a J-beta primer mix. TCRdb took the public reads, trimmed them with fastp at Q25, ran MiXCR for clone calling and kept in-frame beta chains. Entries that share a CDR3 protein sequence are merged under the most common genes and DNA. The sample includes about 1.6 million distinct CDR3 sequences, with around 36% observed a single time. The ten most abundant clones make up approximately 10% of the sample. The specimen sequenced was blood. These receptors all stem from a woman aged 25 to 39 in good health.

V usage is TRBV5-1 and J usage is TRBJ2-7; possible D gene TRBD2, 6 bases. CDR3 size: 13 residues. The V end lost 4 bases, the J end lost 2 bases, and 10 bases lay between the germline ends. The germline V gene has CDR1 SGHRS and CDR2 YFSETQ. This CDR3 reads CASSAGEAYEQYF. The CDR3 DNA reads as TGCGCCAGCAGCGCCGGGGAGGCCTACGAGCAGTACTTC.

The table lists this clonotype with a few counts. This chain uses TRBV20-1 with TRBJ2-6; no clear D. The V and J ends lost 0 bases and 1 base respectively, with 7 bases between them. Germline-derived CDR1 and CDR2 are DFQATT and SNEGSKA (reference sequence). This CDR3 is built from 15 residues. DNA of the CDR3: TGCAGTGCTAGAGATTTCAGGTCTGGGGCCAACGTCCTGACTTTC. It encodes CSARDFRSGANVLTF.

This clonotype was observed a handful of times. A much larger clone differs by one base, so this may be a read error. The rearrangement joins TRBV3-1 to TRBJ2-3; 10 positions match TRBD2. This CDR3 has 14 amino acids. Germline-derived CDR1 and CDR2 are LGHDT and YNNKEL (reference sequence). The CDR3 coding sequence is TGTACCAGCAGCCAAGCGGGGGGGACAGATACGCAGTATTTT. Protein sequence: CTSSQAGGTDTQYF.

This chain connects TRBV12-3 or TRBV12-4 to TRBJ1-1, with TRBD1 identical over 7 bases. The CDR3 spans 13 residues. V trimming: 5 bases; J trimming: 4 bases; junction bases outside the gene matches: 4. The CDR3 DNA reads as TGTGCCAGCAGTGTGCAGGGGGTCACTGAAGCTTTCTTT. It codes for CASSVQGVTEAFF.

The chain employs TRBV3-1 and TRBJ1-2, with D perhaps TRBD1 (5 bases). V was clipped by 2 bases and J by 10 bases, with 20 bases between them. This CDR3 has 15 residues. Germline CDR1 and CDR2: LGHDT and YNNKEL (reference sequence). CDR3 in amino acids: CASSQSPSNWDVYTF. The CDR3 nucleotides are TGTGCCAGCAGCCAAAGTCCTTCCAATTGGGACGTCTACACCTTC.

This clonotype appeared a few times. This chain uses TRBV7-3 with TRBJ2-3, with 7 bases that match TRBD2. Germline CDR1 and CDR2: SGHTA and FQGTGA. CDR3 length equals 17 residues. V gave up 5 bases and J gave up 2 bases; unmatched junction bases: 13. CDR3 coding DNA: TGTGCCAGCAGCGAATATCTAGCGGAACCTATCACAGATACGCAGTATTTT. Translating it yields CASSEYLAEPITDTQYF.

In this sample, this clonotype turned up many times. This chain uses TRBV4-1 with TRBJ2-1; D gene ambiguous. The CDR3 sequence is 13 residues long. Trimming stripped 0 bases from V and 8 bases from J, with 8 bases between. Germline V gene sequence: CDR1 MGHRA, CDR2 YSYEKL. The DNA for the CDR3 is TGCGCCAGCAGCCAAGAACCCGCTGATGAGCAGTTCTTC. Amino acids: CASSQEPADEQFF.

In its sample, this clonotype was seen a few times. CDR3 in amino acids: CASRNPQGEQYF. As DNA, the CDR3 is TGTGCCAGCAGAAACCCCCAGGGGGAGCAGTACTTC. The rearrangement uses TRBV6-6 and TRBJ2-7; perhaps TRBD1 as D (6 bases). Trimming left V 6 bases short and J 7 bases short, with 13 bases between. The CDR3 spans 12 residues. Per the germline V gene, CDR1 is MNHNY and CDR2 is SVGAGI (reference sequence).

The gene calls are TRBV19 and TRBJ1-5; TRBD1 matches 7 bases. Trimming cost V 3 bases and J 0 bases; bases outside gene matches: 5. Germline CDR1 LNHDA, CDR2 SQIVND (reference sequence). The CDR3 extends over 16 amino acids. CDR3: CASSIYRGGSNQPQHF. CDR3 nucleotide sequence: TGTGCCAGTAGTATTTACAGGGGAGGTAGCAATCAGCCCCAGCATTTT.

Concerning this clonotype itself: With a much larger clone just one base away, this may be a read error. V gene TRBV4-1 combines with J gene TRBJ2-1; TRBD2 matches at 9 bases. Per germline, CDR1 MGHRA and CDR2 YSYEKL. This CDR3 has 16 amino acids. CDR3 amino acids: CAGSAIAGVAYNEQFF. CDR3 coding DNA: TGCGCCGGCAGCGCAATAGCGGGAGTTGCCTACAATGAGCAGTTCTTC.

The chain couples TRBV27 to TRBJ2-5; D possibly corresponds to TRBD1 (6 bases). The V gene lost 6 bases and the J gene lost 9 bases, with 14 bases spanning the gap. The CDR3 totals 12 residues. Germline V gives CDR1 MNHEY, CDR2 SMNVEV (reference sequence). CDR3: CASRRDIGAQYF. Here the CDR3 DNA reads TGTGCCAGCAGGAGGGACATCGGGGCCCAGTACTTC.

This chain joins TRBV4-2 and TRBJ2-7; D might be TRBD1 (5 bases). Looked up from germline, CDR1 is LGHNA and CDR2 is YNFKEQ. The CDR3 has 15 residues. V shed 0 bases and J shed 2 bases, with 11 bases lying between them. The CDR3: CASSQDQGQAYEQYF. CDR3 bases: TGTGCCAGCAGCCAAGATCAGGGCCAGGCCTACGAGCAGTACTTC.

V usage is TRBV7-2 and J usage is TRBJ2-7; D is possibly TRBD1 (6 bases). Trimming cost V 5 bases and J 2 bases, with 13 bases left between them. The length of the CDR3 is 14 residues. In germline, CDR1 is SGHTA, CDR2 FQGNSA. Written as DNA, the CDR3 is TGTGCCAGCAGCAGGGACACGTTAACCTACGAGCAGTACTTC. Translated: CASSRDTLTYEQYF.

This chain joins TRBV10-3 and TRBJ2-1; 7 nucleotides line up with TRBD2. Per germline, CDR1 ENHRY and CDR2 SYGVKD. V lost 2 bases and J lost 4; bases outside the gene matches: 8. This CDR3 is built from 16 residues. CDR3 protein: CAISEDPSGEYNEQFF. The CDR3 DNA follows: TGTGCCATCAGTGAGGATCCTAGCGGAGAGTACAATGAGCAGTTCTTC.

This chain uses TRBV27 with TRBJ2-7; TRBD2 matches 8 bases. Unmatched junction bases numbered 4, after V lost 0 bases and J lost 3 bases. The germline V gene has CDR1 MNHEY and CDR2 SMNVEV (reference sequence). This CDR3 has 15 amino acids. CDR3: CASSLSGLAGYEQYF. CDR3 sequence (DNA): TGTGCCAGCAGTTTATCAGGACTAGCTGGCTACGAGCAGTACTTC.

For this clonotype: A read error is possible here, since a much larger clone lies one base away. The chain uses TRBV3-1 and TRBJ2-7; D gene unclear. The CDR3 extends over 13 amino acids. Germline V gene data show CDR1 as LGHDT and CDR2 as YNNKEL (reference sequence). Here the CDR3 DNA reads TGTGTCAGCAGCCAGATCCCGACCTACGAACAGTACTTC. As protein: CVSSQIPTYEQYF.

The chain is built from TRBV7-2 and TRBJ2-7; D possibly uses TRBD1 or TRBD2 (5 bases each). This CDR3 has 13 residues. V lost 8 bases and J lost 0, with 11 bases in between. Germline lookup yields CDR1 SGHTA and CDR2 FQGNSA. The CDR3 sequence is CASGRDLSYEQYF. The CDR3 DNA is TGTGCCAGCGGTCGGGACCTCTCCTACGAGCAGTACTTC.

The rearrangement joins TRBV14 to TRBJ2-6; TRBD1 matches 8 bases. This CDR3 has 15 amino acids. V gave up 6 bases and J gave up 2 bases; unmatched junction bases: 3. CDR1 is SGHDN and CDR2 is FVKESK in the germline V gene. CDR3 loop: CASRATGAGANVLTF. The CDR3 nucleotides are TGTGCCAGCAGGGCGACAGGGGCTGGGGCCAACGTCCTGACTTTC.

This clonotype has a handful of counts. The chain links TRBV4-1 to TRBJ2-1, with 12 positions matching TRBD2. With V trimmed by 1 base and J by 11 bases, 9 bases remained unmatched. The CDR3 length is 16 residues. CDR1 and CDR2 from the germline V gene are MGHRA and YSYEKL. The CDR3 sequence: CASSQGAGLAGGQQFF. DNA of the CDR3: TGCGCCAGCAGCCAAGGGGCGGGGCTAGCGGGAGGGCAGCAGTTCTTC.

A note on this clonotype: A much larger clone is a single base away; this may be a read error. This chain links TRBV7-2 with TRBJ2-1; the D gene is possibly TRBD2 (5 bases). The CDR3 extends over 15 amino acids. The V gene lost 5 bases and the J gene lost 0 bases, with 11 bases spanning the gap. The germline V gene encodes CDR1 SGHTA and CDR2 FQGNSA. The CDR3 loop is CASSMGVSSYNEQFF. Here the CDR3 DNA reads TGTGCCAGCAGCATGGGAGTAAGCTCCTACAATGAGCAGTTCTTC.